These T cell receptor beta chains were read from a single sample in a study of blood T cell repertoires in COVID-19. Profiled with immunoSEQ multiplex PCR; TCRdb holds only in-frame clones, not every one. The sample includes about 190,000 clones, roughly 86% of them seen just once. The specimen was peripheral blood. The receptors here all came from a woman in her 70s with active or convalescent COVID-19. Both conserved end residues are part of each CDR3. The D gene is left open where the match is weak. Expanded clones are given a class, and other clones once, few, many or no size at all.

TRBV5-1	TRBJ2-7	-	TRBD1	CASSTMIPTGEQYF	TGCGCCAGCAGCACCATGATCCCGACAGGGGAGCAGTACTTC
TRBV21-1	TRBJ2-7	-	-	CASSKNGLAGSYEQYF	TGTGCCAGCAGCAAAAATGGACTAGCGGGGTCGTACGAGCAGTACTTC
TRBV6-5	TRBJ2-5	-	-	CASSADWGGVETQYF	TGTGCCAGCAGCGCAGATTGGGGAGGAGTAGAGACCCAGTACTTC
TRBV12-3/TRBV12-4	TRBJ2-1	-	-	CASSAGGEQFF	TGTGCCAGCAGTGCGGGTGGTGAGCAGTTCTTC
TRBV7-3	TRBJ2-7	-	-	CASSRRGGLSYEQYF	TGTGCCAGCAGCCGTAGAGGAGGGCTGTCCTACGAGCAGTACTTC
TRBV11-2	TRBJ2-1	-	TRBD2	CASSYTSGMSEQFF	TGTGCCAGCAGCTATACTAGCGGGATGAGTGAGCAGTTCTTC
TRBV2	TRBJ2-3	-	-	CASSEAVRGIGTDTQYF	TGTGCCAGCAGTGAAGCGGTACGGGGTATCGGCACAGATACGCAGTATTTT
TRBV19	TRBJ2-2	-	-	CASSMGAVHANTGELFF	TGTGCCAGTAGTATGGGGGCGGTACACGCGAACACCGGGGAGCTGTTTTTT
TRBV19	TRBJ2-6	once	-	CASSSTARSGANVLTF	TGTGCCAGTAGCTCGACAGCCCGCTCTGGGGCCAACGTCCTGACTTTC
TRBV15	TRBJ2-7	once	TRBD2	CATTLSSGNYEQYF	TGTGCCACCACATTGTCGAGCGGGAACTACGAGCAGTACTTC
TRBV5-6	TRBJ2-3	-	-	CASSLAGQGSDTQYF	TGTGCCAGCAGCTTGGCCGGACAAGGGTCAGATACGCAGTATTTT
TRBV2	TRBJ2-5	-	-	CASRSGTSQETQYF	TGTGCCAGCAGGTCCGGGACTTCACAAGAGACCCAGTACTTC
TRBV29-1	TRBJ2-3	-	TRBD2	CSVEVGTSGRTDTQYF	TGCAGCGTTGAAGTTGGGACTAGCGGGAGAACAGATACGCAGTATTTT
TRBV18	TRBJ1-1	once	TRBD1	CASSRTDRAEAFF	TGTGCCAGCTCCCGGACGGACAGGGCTGAAGCTTTCTTT
TRBV9	TRBJ2-6	-	TRBD2	CASSVRASGTSGILSGANVLTF	TGTGCCAGCAGCGTGCGCGCTTCCGGGACTAGCGGGATACTCTCTGGGGCCAACGTCCTGACTTTC
TRBV9	TRBJ2-3	-	-	CASSVGLAPDTQYF	TGTGCCAGCAGCGTAGGGCTAGCGCCAGATACGCAGTATTTT
TRBV6-6	TRBJ1-2	-	TRBD1	CASSYSSLGTGIGYTF	TGTGCCAGCAGTTACTCGAGTCTCGGGACAGGGATTGGCTACACCTTC
TRBV5-4	TRBJ1-2	-	-	CASRIGGDISNYGYTF	TGTGCCAGCAGGATTGGGGGGGACATATCTAACTATGGCTACACCTTC
TRBV7-9	TRBJ2-1	-	-	CASSPVLEGDEQFF	TGTGCCAGCAGCCCCGTCCTGGAGGGCGATGAGCAGTTCTTC
TRBV3-1/TRBV3-2	TRBJ2-7	-	TRBD2	CASSQEGLAPYEQYF	TGTGCCAGCAGCCAGGAGGGACTAGCGCCGTACGAGCAGTACTTC
TRBV5-1	TRBJ2-2	-	-	CASSLGGNTGELFF	TGCGCCAGCAGCTTGGGAGGGAACACCGGGGAGCTGTTTTTT
TRBV11-2	TRBJ1-1	few	-	CASSLWPQGPREAFF	TGTGCCAGCAGCTTATGGCCACAGGGCCCCCGTGAAGCTTTCTTT
TRBV11-2	TRBJ1-1	-	TRBD1	CASSLDSGTVLLEAFF	TGTGCCAGCAGCTTAGATTCTGGGACAGTACTACTGGAAGCTTTCTTT
TRBV5-1	TRBJ2-7	few	TRBD2	CASSLAALAASYEQYF	TGCGCCAGCAGCTTGGCCGCACTAGCGGCCTCCTACGAGCAGTACTTC
TRBV28	TRBJ2-1	once	TRBD2	CASTPGGSNEQFF	TGTGCCAGCACCCCCGGGGGGAGCAATGAGCAGTTCTTC
TRBV19	TRBJ2-3	-	TRBD1	CASTGTGLYTDTQYF	TGTGCCAGTACGGGGACAGGCCTATACACAGATACGCAGTATTTT
TRBV19	TRBJ2-1	-	TRBD2	CASGLAGGPSGYEQFF	TGTGCCAGTGGACTAGCGGGAGGGCCCTCGGGGTATGAGCAGTTCTTC
TRBV24-1	TRBJ2-3	-	TRBD2	CATSERAGGRLVTDTQYF	TGTGCCACCAGTGAAAGAGCGGGAGGGAGGTTAGTCACAGATACGCAGTATTTT
TRBV6-6	TRBJ2-3	once	-	CASASADTQYF	TGTGCCAGTGCGAGCGCAGATACGCAGTATTTT
TRBV11-2	TRBJ1-1	-	-	CASSAGGGPEAFF	TGTGCCAGCAGCGCCGGGGGGGGCCCCGAAGCTTTCTTT
TRBV19	TRBJ2-1	-	-	CASSIEGGIDEQFF	TGTGCCAGTAGTATCGAAGGAGGGATCGATGAGCAGTTCTTC
TRBV6-2/TRBV6-3	TRBJ2-7	few	-	CASSYSEDEQYF	TGTGCCAGCAGTTACTCCGAGGACGAGCAGTACTTC
TRBV7-3	TRBJ2-1	-	TRBD2	CASSSKRISGRSSYNEQFF	TGTGCCAGCAGCTCAAAAAGGATTAGCGGGAGGAGCTCCTACAATGAGCAGTTCTTC
TRBV18	TRBJ1-2	once	TRBD1	CASSPLPGQDAFNYGYTF	TGTGCCAGCTCACCACTCCCGGGACAGGATGCTTTTAACTATGGCTACACCTTC
TRBV7-6	TRBJ2-2	-	-	CASSATGGGEELFF	TGTGCCAGCAGTGCTACAGGGGGGGGTGAGGAGCTGTTTTTT
TRBV2	TRBJ2-7	-	TRBD1	CASSELQGGYEQYF	TGTGCCAGCAGTGAGCTACAGGGGGGCTACGAGCAGTACTTC
TRBV7-9	TRBJ1-2	-	-	CASSSTGTENYGYTF	TGTGCCAGCAGCTCCACAGGGACGGAGAACTATGGCTACACCTTC
TRBV9	TRBJ2-5	-	TRBD2	CASSVGGREQETQYF	TGTGCCAGCAGCGTAGGAGGGAGGGAGCAAGAGACCCAGTACTTC
TRBV7-7	TRBJ2-1	-	-	CASSLVLAGASEQFF	TGTGCCAGCAGCTTAGTATTGGCAGGGGCAAGTGAGCAGTTCTTC
TRBV4-1	TRBJ2-1	-	-	CASSQLAGHPEQFF	TGCGCCAGCAGCCAACTCGCAGGCCACCCTGAGCAGTTCTTC
TRBV5-1	TRBJ1-6	-	-	CASSVESGAYNSPLHF	TGCGCCAGCAGTGTCGAGTCAGGGGCCTATAATTCACCCCTCCACTTT
TRBV5-1	TRBJ2-5	once	TRBD2	CASSLGPAGRGGQETQYF	TGCGCCAGCAGCTTGGGCCCAGCGGGGAGAGGTGGCCAAGAGACCCAGTACTTC
TRBV7-3	TRBJ2-1	few	TRBD2	CASSLTASGRNEQFF	TGTGCCAGCAGCTTAACGGCTAGCGGACGGAATGAGCAGTTCTTC
TRBV18	TRBJ1-5	-	-	CASSPPGRAGQPQHF	TGTGCCAGCTCACCACCGGGCAGGGCTGGTCAGCCCCAGCATTTT
TRBV2	TRBJ2-5	-	TRBD1	CASSERTGQETQYF	TGTGCCAGCAGTGAACGGACAGGTCAAGAGACCCAGTACTTC
TRBV24-1	TRBJ2-1	-	-	CATSDRRGLRDYNEQFF	TGTGCCACCAGTGATAGAAGAGGGTTACGGGACTACAATGAGCAGTTCTTC
TRBV19	TRBJ2-7	few	-	CASSLADSYEQYF	TGTGCCAGTAGCCTGGCAGATTCCTACGAGCAGTACTTC
TRBV9	TRBJ1-1	-	-	CASSVVPQGNTEAFF	TGTGCCAGCAGCGTTGTCCCACAGGGTAACACTGAAGCTTTCTTT
TRBV28	TRBJ2-3	-	-	CASLPGGQGTDTQYF	TGTGCCAGCCTCCCGGGGGGACAGGGCACAGATACGCAGTATTTT
TRBV5-1	TRBJ2-3	-	TRBD2	CASSLGISASGRGSDTQYF	TGCGCCAGCAGCTTGGGAATTAGCGCCAGCGGGAGAGGGTCAGATACGCAGTATTTT
TRBV5-1	TRBJ2-2	-	-	CASSLGQATGELFF	TGCGCCAGCAGCCTGGGGCAGGCCACCGGGGAGCTGTTTTTT
TRBV28	TRBJ2-6	once	TRBD1	CASSQGGGGGANVLTF	TGTGCCAGTAGTCAAGGGGGCGGAGGAGGGGCCAACGTCCTGACTTTC
TRBV6-5	TRBJ1-2	-	-	CASSLRGYGYTF	TGTGCCAGCAGTCTCCGGGGCTATGGCTACACCTTC